The source of this T cell receptor beta chain is a study of a mutant IDH1 vaccine in newly diagnosed glioma. About the research overall: Patients got their first vaccination 4-6 weeks after radiotherapy alone, or with temozolomide cycles.

Time point denoted: week 47, end of study. One vaccine dose held 300 ug of mutant IDH1 20-mer peptide and came with topical imiquimod. Overall study findings and caveats: The authors found pseudoprogression apparently unrelated to changes in top peripheral T cell clonotypes.

V was pared by 0 bases and J by 4 bases, with 4 bases between. Germline CDR1 is SGHRS and CDR2 is YFSETQ. The CDR3 runs 12 residues. Concerning this clone itself: The antigen remains undetermined.

Sequencing used immunoSEQ multiplex PCR; TCRdb keeps in-frame clones, though not all of them. Among 30,000 to 40,000 clones listed, 90% were seen once. The TCR comes from a woman aged 40 to 50 with glioma. This chain uses TRBV5-1 with TRBJ1-1; D is unresolved. The starting material was PBMCs, obtained from a glioma patient whose treatment included an IDH1 peptide vaccine. CDR3 in amino acids: CASSLDSTEAFF. The CDR3 DNA sequence: TGCGCCAGCAGCTTGGATAGCACTGAAGCTTTCTTT.